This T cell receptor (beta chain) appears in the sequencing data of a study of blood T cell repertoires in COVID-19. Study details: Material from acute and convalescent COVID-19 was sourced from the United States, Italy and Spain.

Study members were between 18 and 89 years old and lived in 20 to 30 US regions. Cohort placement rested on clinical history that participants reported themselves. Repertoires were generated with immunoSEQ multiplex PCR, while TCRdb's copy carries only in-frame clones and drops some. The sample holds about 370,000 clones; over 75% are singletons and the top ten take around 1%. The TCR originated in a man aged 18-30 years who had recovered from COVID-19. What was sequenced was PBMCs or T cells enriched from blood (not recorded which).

CDR3 region: CASSERTDTGELFF. As DNA, the CDR3 is TGCGCCAGCAGTGAAAGGACTGACACCGGGGAGCTGTTTTTT. V usage is TRBV10-1 and J usage is TRBJ2-2, with D possibly TRBD2 on 5 matching bases. The CDR3 is 14 amino acids. V dropped 3 bases and J dropped 3 bases, with 8 bases sitting between them. Germline values: CDR1 WNHNN, CDR2 SYGVQD (reference sequence).